The 10 T cell receptor beta chains below were found in one sample sequenced in a study of shared clonotypes between healthy human individuals. Sequencing was performed with immunoSEQ multiplex PCR; in TCRdb, only in-frame clones are kept and a portion is missing. Among approximately 530,000 clones listed, approximately 95% were seen once. Sequenced input: naive CD4+ T cells sorted from blood. The sample's subset: CD45RA+ positively selected. These receptors were collected from a woman aged 25 to 45 in good health.

V gene TRBV28 combines with J gene TRBJ2-3; 7 nucleotides agree with TRBD2. Germline V gene data show CDR1 as MDHEN and CDR2 as SYDVKM. Trimming removed 5 bases from V and 4 bases from J; junction bases left unmatched: 12. The CDR3 consists of 16 residues. The CDR3 DNA reads as TGTGCCAGCAGTCTGATCGGCGGCGGGAGTGCAGATACGCAGTATTTT. Protein sequence: CASSLIGGGSADTQYF. Supplemented by reference TRBV28 and TRBJ2-3, the full variable domain reads DVKVTQSSRYLVKRTGEKVFLECVQDMDHENMFWYRQDPGLGLRLIYFSYDVKMKEKGDIPEGYSVSREKKERFSLILESASTNQTSMYLCASSLIGGGSADTQYFGPGTRLTVL.

This chain links TRBV28 with TRBJ2-7; D call uncertain. CDR1 and CDR2 from the germline V gene are MDHEN and SYDVKM. The CDR3 contains 14 residues. Trimming removed 6 bases from V and 2 bases from J, with 14 bases in between. The CDR3 here is CASRSPLRTYEQYF. The DNA of the CDR3 is TGTGCCAGCAGATCTCCGCTACGTACCTACGAGCAGTACTTC.

The J gene is TRBJ1-4, the V gene TRBV28; the match to TRBD1 covers 8 bases. Losses at the gene ends were 6 bases for V and 8 bases for J; bases not matched to a gene: 8. This CDR3 spans 14 amino acids. Germline CDR1 reads MDHEN; CDR2 reads SYDVKM. The CDR3 is CASSQTGVWEKLFF. Written as DNA, the CDR3 is TGTGCCAGCAGCCAGACAGGGGTTTGGGAAAAACTGTTTTTT.

The chain recombines TRBV11-3 with TRBJ2-1, with D possibly matching TRBD2 (7 bases). CDR1 and CDR2 (germline): SGHNT, YENEEA. Trimming cost V 5 bases and J 6 bases, with 20 bases left between them. The CDR3 is made up of 16 amino acids. CDR3: CASSPQGGGRSNEQFF. DNA for the CDR3: TGTGCCAGCAGCCCCCAGGGAGGGGGTAGAAGCAATGAGCAGTTCTTC.

The V gene is TRBV11-2, the J gene TRBJ2-7, with 8 bases fitting TRBD2. The CDR3 spans 14 residues. V gave up 4 bases and J gave up 3 bases; unmatched junction bases: 5. CDR1 and CDR2 from the germline V gene are SGHAT and FQNNGV. Written as DNA, the CDR3 is TGTGCCAGCAGCTGGACTAGCCCAAACTACGAGCAGTACTTC. This encodes CASSWTSPNYEQYF.

The CDR3 loop is CASNPLAGVNNEQFF. Written as DNA, the CDR3 is TGTGCCAGCAACCCACTAGCGGGAGTAAACAATGAGCAGTTCTTC. The chain has TRBV6-1 and TRBJ2-1, with TRBD2 matching over 11 bases. This CDR3 contains 15 residues. Trimming removed 7 bases from V and 5 bases from J; junction bases left unmatched: 7. The germline gives CDR1 MNHNS, CDR2 SASEGT.

The chain has TRBV18 and TRBJ1-4; a possible D gene is TRBD1 (5 bases). The germline CDR1 and CDR2 sequences are KGHSH and LQKENI. V lost 5 bases to trimming and J lost 7 bases, with 8 bases between them. The CDR3 totals 12 residues. The CDR3: CASSAGVEKLFF. CDR3 sequence (DNA): TGTGCCAGCTCAGCGGGGGTTGAAAAACTGTTTTTT.

The rearrangement joins TRBV18 to TRBJ2-7, with 8 bases identical to TRBD1. Germline CDR1 is KGHSH and CDR2 is LQKENI. V lost 3 bases and J lost 0; bases outside the gene matches: 10. This CDR3 is built from 17 residues. The CDR3 DNA sequence: TGTGCCAGCTCACCGATTCGGACAGGGCATAGCTCCTACGAGCAGTACTTC. It codes for CASSPIRTGHSSYEQYF.

The J gene is TRBJ1-1, the V gene TRBV28; no firm D call. The CDR3 length is 13 residues. Germline V gene data show CDR1 as MDHEN and CDR2 as SYDVKM. Trimming shortened V by 4 bases and J by 3 bases, and 9 bases separated the two germline ends. The chain's CDR3 is CASSSPGHTEAFF. CDR3 nucleotides: TGTGCCAGCAGTTCCCCGGGCCACACTGAAGCTTTCTTT.

J is TRBJ2-7 and V is TRBV5-1; D is possibly TRBD1 or TRBD2 (5 bases each). With 2 bases removed from V and 3 bases from J, the gap between germline ends came to 9 bases. The germline V gene encodes CDR1 SGHRS and CDR2 YFSETQ. This CDR3 region has 13 residues. The CDR3 region is CASSFRDRYEQYF. The CDR3 nucleotides are TGCGCCAGCAGCTTCCGGGACCGCTACGAGCAGTACTTC.